Described below is a single TCR beta chain sequence and its context. As handled by the study authors: Amplification of reference gene primers was used by the study to estimate nucleated cell counts. The method was immunoSEQ multiplex PCR; TCRdb's version includes in-frame clones alone and lacks a portion of them. Clone size and the V and J calls come from that table; the DNA yielded D and trimming. In the table there are around 130,000 clones, roughly four fifths of which are singletons. This study enrolled people aged roughly 18 to 89 from under 25 US geographic areas. These data are taken from a study of blood T cell repertoires in COVID-19. CDR1 and CDR2 (germline): SGDLS, YYNGEE. The length of the CDR3 is 17 residues. V gave up 0 bases and J gave up 0 bases; unmatched junction bases: 7.

The source material was PBMCs or T cells enriched from blood (not recorded which). This sequence joins TRBV9 and TRBJ1-2; 8 bases are a match to TRBD1. The source is a man aged 25 to 40 who had recovered from COVID-19. CDR3 nucleotides: TGTGCCAGCAGCGTAGCCCCCGCACAGGGGGCTAACTATGGCTACACCTTC. Translation gives CASSVAPAQGANYGYTF.